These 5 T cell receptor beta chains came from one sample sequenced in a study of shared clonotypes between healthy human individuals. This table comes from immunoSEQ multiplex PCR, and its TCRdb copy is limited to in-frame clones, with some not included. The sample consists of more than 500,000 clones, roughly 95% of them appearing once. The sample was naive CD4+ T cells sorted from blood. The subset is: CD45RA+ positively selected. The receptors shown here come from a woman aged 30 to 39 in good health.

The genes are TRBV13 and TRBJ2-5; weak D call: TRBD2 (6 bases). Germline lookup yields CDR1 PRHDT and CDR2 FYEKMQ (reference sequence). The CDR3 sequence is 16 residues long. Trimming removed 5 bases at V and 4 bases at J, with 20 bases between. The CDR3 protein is CASSPFSGEKRETQYF. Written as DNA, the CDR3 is TGTGCCAGCAGCCCCTTTTCGGGGGAGAAACGAGAGACCCAGTACTTC.

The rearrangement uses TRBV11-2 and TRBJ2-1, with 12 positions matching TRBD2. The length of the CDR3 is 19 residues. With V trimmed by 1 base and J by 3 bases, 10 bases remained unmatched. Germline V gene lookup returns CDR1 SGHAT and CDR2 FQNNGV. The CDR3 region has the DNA TGTGCCAGCAGCTTAGTTAGACTAGCGGGAGTCTTATTCTACAATGAGCAGTTCTTC. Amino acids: CASSLVRLAGVLFYNEQFF.

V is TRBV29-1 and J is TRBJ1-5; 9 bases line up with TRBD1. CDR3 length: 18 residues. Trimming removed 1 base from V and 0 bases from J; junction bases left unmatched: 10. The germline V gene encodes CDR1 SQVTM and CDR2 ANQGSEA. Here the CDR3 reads CSVEGGDRGRYSNQPQHF. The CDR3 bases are TGCAGCGTTGAAGGTGGAGACAGGGGGAGATATAGCAATCAGCCCCAGCATTTT.

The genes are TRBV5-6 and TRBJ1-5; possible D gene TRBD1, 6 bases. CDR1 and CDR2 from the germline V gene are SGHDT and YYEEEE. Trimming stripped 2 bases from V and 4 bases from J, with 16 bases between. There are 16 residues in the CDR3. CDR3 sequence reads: CASSFRGLQGNQPQHF. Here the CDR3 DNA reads TGTGCCAGCAGCTTCAGGGGACTCCAGGGGAATCAGCCCCAGCATTTT. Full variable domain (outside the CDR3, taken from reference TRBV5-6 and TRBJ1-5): DAGVTQSPTHLIKTRGQQVTLRCSPKSGHDTVSWYQQALGQGPQFIFQYYEEEERQRGNFPDRFSGHQFPNYSSELNVNALLLGDSALYLCASSFRGLQGNQPQHFGDGTRLSIL.

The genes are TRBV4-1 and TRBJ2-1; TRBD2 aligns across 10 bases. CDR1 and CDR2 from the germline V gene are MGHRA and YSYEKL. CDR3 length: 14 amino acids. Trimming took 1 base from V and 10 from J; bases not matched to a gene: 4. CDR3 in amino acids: CASSQVLAGREQFF. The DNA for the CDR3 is TGCGCCAGCAGCCAAGTACTAGCGGGACGCGAGCAGTTCTTC.